The sequence of this T cell receptor (beta chain) was determined in a study of spatial heterogeneity in lung cancer. The overall study: More beta-chain than alpha-chain sequences were consistently detected. Counts of TCR transcripts in tumor regions correlated strongly with a matched bulk RNA-seq T cell module score. Study-wide results and limits: Tumor T cells had an estimated coverage that came to around 7% for alpha chains and 11% to 15% for beta chains. Mutation tallies in tumors tracked expanded intratumoral alpha and beta TCR counts.

Note on this clonotype: Its target is not known.

TCRdb ran MiXCR on the 5' RACE reads and lists one entry per CDR3 protein. Of roughly 15,000 distinct CDR3 sequences detected, approximately 7% appear once; the ten largest clones hold approximately 10%. As for time point: sample taken at primary tumor resection. With 5 bases clipped from V and 3 bases from J, the junction kept 6 bases outside the gene matches. This CDR3 spans 17 amino acids. Germline assignment: CDR1 SGHAT and CDR2 FQNNGV. This clonotype was obtained from a male donor with early-stage non-small cell lung cancer. The chain is built from TRBV11-2 and TRBJ2-2; 13 bases line up with TRBD2. The input for sequencing was lung tumor tissue, taken at surgery. The CDR3 DNA reads TGTGCCAGCAGCCTCCCGGGACTAGCGGGACACACCGGGGAGCTGTTTTTT. Translation: CASSLPGLAGHTGELFF.